Sequencing of this TCR beta chain was carried out in a study of shared clonotypes between healthy human individuals. Study background: Each donor's CD4 naive and CD4 memory cells filled three plates apiece, CD8 naive two, and CD8 memory one.

This clone was seen repeatedly, ten times or more. This specimen includes other DNA sequences encoding the same CDR3. CDR3 length equals 15 residues. Germline loops: CDR1 SNHLY, CDR2 FYNNEI. The V gene lost 1 base and the J gene lost 0 bases, with 10 bases spanning the gap. A deep-level run was used for the assay. Clones were sequenced by immunoSEQ multiplex PCR, and TCRdb holds only the in-frame ones, with some missing. The profile covers 650,000 to 750,000 clones, with 72% appearing a single time and approximately 1.8% taken by the ten largest. The sequencing sample was made of memory CD4+ T cells sorted from blood. Subset indicated: CD45RA-negative fraction. The V call is TRBV2, the J call TRBJ2-7; D gene uncertain. This sequence originates from a woman in her 30s in good health. CDR3 coding DNA: TGTGCCAGCAGTGAAGGGCAGCCAGTCTCCTACGAGCAGTACTTC. This translates into CASSEGQPVSYEQYF.